The clone carrying this T cell receptor (beta chain) was seen only once. Its antigen is not identified. The data derive from a study of PD-1 blockade in classical Hodgkin lymphoma. Time point noted: newly diagnosed, previously untreated cHL patient sample. Thawed PBMCs underwent magnetic negative selection to yield purified CD4+ T cells. Comparison samples consisted of PBMCs from newly diagnosed, untreated classical Hodgkin lymphoma. This table comes from immunoSEQ multiplex PCR, and its TCRdb copy is limited to in-frame clones, with some not included. Of about 36,000 clones listed, more than 85% are singletons. CDR1 and CDR2 from the germline V gene are MNHEY and SMNVEV (reference sequence). J lost 4 bases, V lost 6 bases, and 3 bases had no gene match. The CDR3 is 12 residues long. Whole-study results and caveats: What drove the repertoire differences, possibly disease activity or prior therapy, has not been defined. Baseline TCR diversity was reportedly lower in newly diagnosed patients than healthy donors.

The gene calls are TRBV27 and TRBJ2-7, with 7 bases that match TRBD1. The sequencing input was CD4+ T cells from blood. The sequence was collected from a human donor with classical Hodgkin lymphoma. This CDR3 reads CASRDRVYEQYF. The CDR3 DNA reads TGTGCCAGCAGAGACAGGGTATACGAGCAGTACTTC.